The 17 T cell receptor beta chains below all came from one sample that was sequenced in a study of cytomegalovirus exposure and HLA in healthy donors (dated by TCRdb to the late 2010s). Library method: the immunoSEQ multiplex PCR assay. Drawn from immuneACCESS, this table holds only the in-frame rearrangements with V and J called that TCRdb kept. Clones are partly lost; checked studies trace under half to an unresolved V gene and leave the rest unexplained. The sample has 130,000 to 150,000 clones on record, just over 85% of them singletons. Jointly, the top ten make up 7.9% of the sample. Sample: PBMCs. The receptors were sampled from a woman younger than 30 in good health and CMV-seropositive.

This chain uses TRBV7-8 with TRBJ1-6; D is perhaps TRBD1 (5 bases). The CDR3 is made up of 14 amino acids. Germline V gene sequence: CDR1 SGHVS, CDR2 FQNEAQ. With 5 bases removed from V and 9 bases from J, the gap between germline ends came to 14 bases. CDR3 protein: CASSLPGGGSPLHF. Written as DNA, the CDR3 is TGTGCCAGCAGCCTACCCGGGGGGGGTTCACCCCTCCACTTT. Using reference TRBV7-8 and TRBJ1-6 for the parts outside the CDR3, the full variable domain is GAGVSQSPRYKVAKRGQDVALRCDPISGHVSLFWYQQALGQGPEFLTYFQNEAQLDKSGLPSDRFFAERPEGSVSTLKIQRTQQEDSAVYLCASSLPGGGSPLHFGNGTRLTVT.

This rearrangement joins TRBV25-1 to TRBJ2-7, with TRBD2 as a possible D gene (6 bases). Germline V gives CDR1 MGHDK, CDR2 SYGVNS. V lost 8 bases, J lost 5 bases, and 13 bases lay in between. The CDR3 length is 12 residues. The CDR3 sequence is CASGGIPHEQYF. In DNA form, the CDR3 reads TGTGCCAGCGGGGGGATCCCACACGAGCAGTACTTC.

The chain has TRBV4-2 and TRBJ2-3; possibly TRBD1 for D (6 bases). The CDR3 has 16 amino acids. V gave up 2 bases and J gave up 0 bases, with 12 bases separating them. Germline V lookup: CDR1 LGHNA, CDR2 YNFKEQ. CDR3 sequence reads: CASSQNTGISTDTQYF. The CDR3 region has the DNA TGTGCCAGCAGCCAAAACACAGGGATTAGCACAGATACGCAGTATTTT.

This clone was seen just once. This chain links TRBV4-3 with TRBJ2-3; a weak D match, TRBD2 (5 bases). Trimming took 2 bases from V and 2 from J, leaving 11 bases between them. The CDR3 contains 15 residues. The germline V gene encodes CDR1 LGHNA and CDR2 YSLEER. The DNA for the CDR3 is TGCGCCAGCAGCCAACTAACGGGATTCACAGATACGCAGTATTTT. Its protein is CASSQLTGFTDTQYF.

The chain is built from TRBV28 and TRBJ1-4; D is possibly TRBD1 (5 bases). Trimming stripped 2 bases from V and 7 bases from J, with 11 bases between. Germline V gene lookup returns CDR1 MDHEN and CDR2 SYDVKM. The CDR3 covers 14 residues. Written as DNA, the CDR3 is TGTGCCAGCAGTTTAGGTTATCAGGGTGAAAAACTGTTTTTT. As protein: CASSLGYQGEKLFF.

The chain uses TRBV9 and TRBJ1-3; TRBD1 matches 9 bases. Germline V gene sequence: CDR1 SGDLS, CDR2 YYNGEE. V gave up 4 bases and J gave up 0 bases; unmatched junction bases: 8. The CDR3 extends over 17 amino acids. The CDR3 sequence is CASSYGQGKSSGNTIYF. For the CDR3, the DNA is TGTGCCAGCAGCTACGGACAGGGGAAGAGCTCTGGAAACACCATATATTTT.

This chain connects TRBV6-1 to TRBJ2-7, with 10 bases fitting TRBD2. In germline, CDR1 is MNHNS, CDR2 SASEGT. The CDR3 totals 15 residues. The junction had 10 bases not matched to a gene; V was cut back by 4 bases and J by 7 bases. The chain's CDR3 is CASSVEPGLASEQYF. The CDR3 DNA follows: TGTGCCAGCAGTGTAGAACCGGGACTAGCGTCTGAGCAGTACTTC.

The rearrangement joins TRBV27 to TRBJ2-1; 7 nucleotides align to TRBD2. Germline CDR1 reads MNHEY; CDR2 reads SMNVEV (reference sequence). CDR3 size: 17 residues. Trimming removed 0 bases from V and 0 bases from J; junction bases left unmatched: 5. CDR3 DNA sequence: TGTGCCAGCAGTTTATCTACTAGCGTTCACTCCTACAATGAGCAGTTCTTC. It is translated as CASSLSTSVHSYNEQFF.

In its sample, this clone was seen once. The CDR3 nucleotides read TGCGCCAGCAGCATCGGGACTAGCGGGAGGGCCAGGGGCAATGAGCAGTTCTTC. Protein product: CASSIGTSGRARGNEQFF. The V gene is TRBV5-1, the J gene TRBJ2-1, with TRBD2 matching over 16 bases. Germline assignment: CDR1 SGHRS and CDR2 YFSETQ. V dropped 4 bases and J dropped 6; count of bases not matched to a gene: 10. The CDR3 extends over 18 amino acids.

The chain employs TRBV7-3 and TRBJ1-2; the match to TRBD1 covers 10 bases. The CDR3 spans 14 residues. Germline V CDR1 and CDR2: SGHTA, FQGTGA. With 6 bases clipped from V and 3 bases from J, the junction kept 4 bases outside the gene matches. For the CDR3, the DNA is TGTGCCAGCAGGCCCGGGACAGGGGACTATGGCTACACCTTC. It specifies CASRPGTGDYGYTF.

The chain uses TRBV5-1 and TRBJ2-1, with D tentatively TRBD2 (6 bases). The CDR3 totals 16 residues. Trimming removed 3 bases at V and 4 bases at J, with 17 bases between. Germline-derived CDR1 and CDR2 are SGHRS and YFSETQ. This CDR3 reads CASSSGLTFEYNEQFF. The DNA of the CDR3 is TGCGCCAGCAGCTCGGGACTCACCTTCGAGTACAATGAGCAGTTCTTC.

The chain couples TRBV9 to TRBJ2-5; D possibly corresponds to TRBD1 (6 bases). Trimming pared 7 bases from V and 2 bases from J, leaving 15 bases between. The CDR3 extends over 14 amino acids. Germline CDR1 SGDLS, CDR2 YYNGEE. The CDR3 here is CASAPEQGQETQYF. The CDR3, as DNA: TGTGCCAGCGCGCCCGAACAGGGTCAAGAGACCCAGTACTTC. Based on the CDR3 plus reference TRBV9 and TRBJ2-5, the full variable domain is DSGVTQTPKHLITATGQRVTLRCSPRSGDLSVYWYQQSLDQGLQFLIQYYNGEERAKGNILERFSAQQFPDLHSELNLSSLELGDSALYFCASAPEQGQETQYFGPGTRLLVL.

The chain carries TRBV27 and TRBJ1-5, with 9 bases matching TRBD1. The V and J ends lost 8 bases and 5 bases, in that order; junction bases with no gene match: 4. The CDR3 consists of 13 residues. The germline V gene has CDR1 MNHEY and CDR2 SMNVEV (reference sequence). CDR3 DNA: TGTGCCAGCCGGACAGGGGTGCATCAGCCCCAGCATTTT. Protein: CASRTGVHQPQHF.

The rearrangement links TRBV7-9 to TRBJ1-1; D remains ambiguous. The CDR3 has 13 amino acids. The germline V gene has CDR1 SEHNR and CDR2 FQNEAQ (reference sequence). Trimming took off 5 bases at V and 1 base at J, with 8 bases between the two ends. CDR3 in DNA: TGTGCCAGCAGCCCCTCGGGGAACACTGAAGCTTTCTTT. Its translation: CASSPSGNTEAFF.

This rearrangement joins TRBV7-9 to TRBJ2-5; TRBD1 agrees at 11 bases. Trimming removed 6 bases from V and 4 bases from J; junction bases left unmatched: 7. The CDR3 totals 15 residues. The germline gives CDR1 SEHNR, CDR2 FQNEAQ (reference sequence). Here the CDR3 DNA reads TGTGCCAGCAGGGGAACGGGACAGGGGGGAGAGACCCAGTACTTC. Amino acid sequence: CASRGTGQGGETQYF. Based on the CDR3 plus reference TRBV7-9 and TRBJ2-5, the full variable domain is DTGVSQNPRHKITKRGQNVTFRCDPISEHNRLYWYRQTLGQGPEFLTYFQNEAQLEKSRLLSDRFSAERPKGSFSTLEIQRTEQGDSAMYLCASRGTGQGGETQYFGPGTRLLVL.

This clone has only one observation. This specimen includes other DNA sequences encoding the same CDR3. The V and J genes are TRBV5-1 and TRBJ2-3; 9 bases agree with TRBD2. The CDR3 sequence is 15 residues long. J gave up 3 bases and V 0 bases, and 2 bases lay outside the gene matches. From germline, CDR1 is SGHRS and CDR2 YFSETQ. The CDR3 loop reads CASSLALAGTDTQYF. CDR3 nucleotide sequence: TGCGCCAGCAGCTTGGCTCTAGCGGGGACAGATACGCAGTATTTT.

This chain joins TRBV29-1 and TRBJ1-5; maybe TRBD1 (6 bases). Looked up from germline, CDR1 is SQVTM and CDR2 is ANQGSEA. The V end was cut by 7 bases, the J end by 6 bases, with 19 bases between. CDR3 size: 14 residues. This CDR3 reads CSAIGPGTSQPQHF. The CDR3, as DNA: TGCAGCGCTATAGGTCCAGGGACAAGTCAGCCCCAGCATTTT.